The source of this T cell receptor beta chain is a study of cytomegalovirus exposure and HLA in healthy donors. Concerning this clone itself: Its antigen is undetermined.

Study-wide findings and caveats: Highest at DRB1 and lowest at HLA-C, TCR association rates differed among HLA loci in a later analysis. The authors later found HLA-associated TCR beta chains more clonally expanded than equally common others.

Vbeta (60) and Jbeta (13) primers were used in the PCR. Clones were sequenced by immunoSEQ multiplex PCR, and TCRdb holds only the in-frame ones, with some missing. The sample includes 130,000 to 150,000 clones, about 64% of them seen just once. The CDR3 contains 15 residues. The germline V and J ends were trimmed by 2 bases and 5 bases, with 13 bases remaining between them. Germline CDR1 reads MDHEN; CDR2 reads SYDVKM. The TCR comes from a woman aged 25 to 39 in good health and CMV-seropositive. The V call is TRBV28, the J call TRBJ1-5; no definite D call. Sequencing was done on a sample of PBMCs. DNA of the CDR3: TGTGCCAGCAGTTTAGTCGGGATGTCACATCAGCCCCAGCATTTT. This sequence encodes CASSLVGMSHQPQHF.